A selection of T cell receptor beta chains follows, all from one sample in a study of T cell repertoires in cytomegalovirus infection. TCRdb redid the calling of the reads with MiXCR, one entry per CDR3 protein. The repertoire includes 150,000 to 200,000 distinct CDR3 sequences, about 15% of them detected once, and over 25% sits in the top ten. Sequences were obtained from PBMCs. These receptors all come from a human donor in good health (CMV status not recorded). Some clones in this sample may be carry-over from other donors' samples. The CDR3 runs from the conserved cysteine through the conserved F or W. The D gene is left open where the match is weak.

d_gene	v_gene	CDR3aa
TRBD1	TRBV27	CASRGTGGSYEQYF
-	TRBV7-9	CASSLGRQSTEAFF
-	TRBV6-1	CASQISNQPQHF
-	TRBV15	CATSRETGGEKLFF
-	TRBV7-3	CASSTGTRGETQYF
TRBD1	TRBV28	CASKTPGQGTFDEQYF
-	TRBV12-3/TRBV12-4	CASSLGSLSYNSPLHF
TRBD1	TRBV29-1	CSGLRPGQENTEAFF
-	TRBV4-3	CASSQMVGAYSNTGELFF
TRBD1	TRBV10-3	CAIRDGTGNGELFF
-	TRBV7-2	CASSLGPGDNTEAFF
TRBD1	TRBV7-2	CASSSPRNRGGYGYTF
-	TRBV29-1	CSVGRAYEQYF